What follows are 4 T cell receptor beta chains derived from one specimen sequenced in a study of T-cell memory formation after mild COVID-19. TCRdb redid the calling of the 5' RACE reads with MiXCR, one entry per CDR3 protein. Found here are roughly 260,000 distinct CDR3 sequences, approximately 16% of them singletons; the top ten hold approximately 3.5%. Sequences were obtained from PBMCs or a T cell subset sorted from them (not recorded which). The source is a man in his late teens or twenties who had mild COVID-19 (a few samples of this study predate the infection). Cell type and time point are not known.

V and J are TRBV7-9 and TRBJ2-3; TRBD2 aligns across 9 bases. Germline V gives CDR1 SEHNR, CDR2 FQNEAQ (reference sequence). The CDR3 has 15 residues. Trimming removed 2 bases from V and 6 bases from J; junction bases left unmatched: 6. This CDR3 is CASSLPSGTGDTQYF. CDR3 bases: TGTGCCAGCAGCTTACCTAGCGGGACGGGGGATACGCAGTATTTT.

The chain combines TRBV7-8 with TRBJ2-7; no clear D. V lost 10 bases and J 4 bases, leaving 11 bases between the germline ends. CDR1 SGHVS and CDR2 FQNEAQ come from the germline V gene. The length of the CDR3 is 11 residues. CDR3 amino acids: CATSPLYEQYF. DNA of the CDR3: TGTGCCACCAGTCCGCTTTACGAGCAGTACTTC.

The chain is built from TRBV30 and TRBJ1-6; D perhaps matches TRBD1 (5 bases). The ends were cut back, 8 bases at V and 3 bases at J, with 17 bases in the middle. The CDR3 extends over 15 amino acids. The germline V gene has CDR1 GTSNPN and CDR2 SVGIG (reference sequence). The CDR3 loop is CAGDSTANYNSPLHF. For the CDR3, the DNA is TGTGCCGGGGACTCGACAGCCAACTATAATTCACCCCTCCACTTT. The entire variable domain, with the rest obtained from reference TRBV30 and TRBJ1-6, is as follows: SQTIHQWPATLVQPVGSPLSLECTVEGTSNPNLYWYRQAAGRGLQLLFYSVGIGQISSEVPQNLSASRPQDRQFILSSKKLLLSDSGFYLCAGDSTANYNSPLHFGNGTRLTVT.

The table lists this clonotype with a few counts. The CDR3 DNA reads as TGCGCCAGCAGTGAATTCCTCGATAATGAGCAGTTCTTC. Translated, it gives CASSEFLDNEQFF. The rearrangement joins TRBV10-1 to TRBJ2-1; D uncertain. The V and J ends lost 3 bases and 7 bases respectively, with 10 bases between them. Germline assignment: CDR1 WNHNN and CDR2 SYGVQD (reference sequence). This CDR3 contains 13 residues.